Described below is a single T cell receptor beta chain sequence and its context. Original handling: Amplification of reference gene primers was used by the study to estimate nucleated cell counts. Assay used: immunoSEQ multiplex PCR; TCRdb lists only in-frame clones, some missing. V and J calls and clone size are as listed in that table; D and trimming were resolved from the DNA. The sample records roughly 250,000 clones, around 90% being singletons. The data are from a study of blood T cell repertoires in COVID-19. Study information: COVID-19 samples collected from the United States, Italy and Spain covered acute and convalescent phases. Nucleic acid was either cDNA or gDNA, and it came from T cells, B-cell-depleted T cells, or PBMCs.

The CDR3 is 12 amino acids. Trimming pared 2 bases from V and 8 bases from J, leaving 10 bases between. CDR1 and CDR2 (germline): SGHTS, YDEGEE. Cohorts were based on clinical histories the participants reported. Sequenced sample: PBMCs or T cells enriched from blood (not recorded which). This receptor was taken from a woman aged 18-29 years who had recovered from COVID-19. V is TRBV5-8 and J is TRBJ1-2; D is undetermined. The CDR3 sequence is CASSFEVYGYTF. In DNA, the CDR3 is TGTGCCAGCAGCTTCGAGGTTTACGGCTACACCTTC. Supplemented by reference TRBV5-8 and TRBJ1-2, the full variable domain reads EAGVTQSPTHLIKTRGQQATLRCSPISGHTSVYWYQQALGLGLQFLLWYDEGEERNRGNFPPRFSGRQFPNYSSELNVNALELEDSALYLCASSFEVYGYTFGSGTRLTVV.